These 20 T cell receptor beta chains originate from one sample sequenced in a study of blood T cell repertoires in COVID-19. The assay was immunoSEQ multiplex PCR, and TCRdb's table has in-frame clones only and misses some. The table shows hundreds of thousands of clones, with 87% occurring only once. Sequenced input: PBMCs or T cells enriched from blood (not recorded which). These receptors came from a woman aged 35 to 49 who had recovered from COVID-19.

The gene calls are TRBV30 and TRBJ2-7; a weak D match, TRBD2 (6 bases). Germline CDR1 and CDR2: GTSNPN and SVGIG (reference sequence). The CDR3 is 14 amino acids. Trimming cost V 0 bases and J 6 bases, with 15 bases left between them. The CDR3 nucleotides are TGTGCCTGGAGTGTACAGCGCGGGGTTAGCGAGCAGTACTTC. Amino acid sequence: CAWSVQRGVSEQYF.

This sequence joins TRBV4-1 and TRBJ1-5, with TRBD1 identical over 10 bases. Germline CDR1 is MGHRA and CDR2 is YSYEKL. The CDR3 consists of 16 residues. V shed 4 bases, J shed 7 bases, and the junction held 10 bases outside the gene matches. CDR3 sequence reads: CASSPLVTGGFQPQHF. The DNA of the CDR3 is TGCGCCAGCAGCCCCCTCGTGACAGGGGGCTTCCAGCCCCAGCATTTT.

Here the CDR3 reads CASSSVEFQETQYF. The CDR3 bases are TGTGCCAGCAGCTCAGTGGAGTTTCAAGAGACCCAGTACTTC. The rearrangement uses TRBV7-9 and TRBJ2-5; D gene uncertain. The germline V gene has CDR1 SEHNR and CDR2 FQNEAQ (reference sequence). The CDR3 sequence is 14 residues long. V was pared by 4 bases and J by 2 bases, with 11 bases between. Full variable domain (rest looked up from reference TRBV7-9 and TRBJ2-5): DTGVSQNPRHKITKRGQNVTFRCDPISEHNRLYWYRQTLGQGPEFLTYFQNEAQLEKSRLLSDRFSAERPKGSFSTLEIQRTEQGDSAMYLCASSSVEFQETQYFGPGTRLLVL.

V is TRBV4-3 and J is TRBJ2-3; TRBD2 matches at 13 bases. CDR1 LGHNA and CDR2 YSLEER come from the germline V gene. The CDR3 is made up of 17 amino acids. Trimming took 3 bases from V and 0 from J; bases not matched to a gene: 3. Here the CDR3 reads CASSHGTSGTSTDTQYF. In nucleotides, the CDR3 is TGCGCCAGCAGCCATGGGACTAGCGGGACTAGCACAGATACGCAGTATTTT.

DNA for the CDR3: TGTGCCAGCAGTGAATCCCCAGGGAACGAAAAACTGTTTTTT. This sequence encodes CASSESPGNEKLFF. The V call is TRBV2, the J call TRBJ1-4, with a tentative D call TRBD1 (5 bases). This CDR3 comprises 14 residues. Looked up from germline, CDR1 is SNHLY and CDR2 is FYNNEI. V lost 2 bases to trimming and J lost 8 bases, with 12 bases between them. Complete variable domain (other parts from reference TRBV2 and TRBJ1-4): EPEVTQTPSHQVTQMGQEVILRCVPISNHLYFYWYRQILGQKVEFLVSFYNNEISEKSEIFDDQFSVERPDGSNFTLKIRSTKLEDSAMYFCASSESPGNEKLFFGSGTQLSVL.

The CDR3 sequence: CASSSNVGNSPLHF. The DNA of the CDR3 is TGTGCCAGTAGTAGCAACGTCGGTAATTCACCCCTCCACTTT. The chain uses TRBV19 and TRBJ1-6; no firm D call. This CDR3 has 14 residues. Per germline, CDR1 LNHDA and CDR2 SQIVND (reference sequence). The V end lost 4 bases, the J end lost 6 bases, and 10 bases lay between the germline ends. The entire variable domain, with the rest obtained from reference TRBV19 and TRBJ1-6, is as follows: DGGITQSPKYLFRKEGQNVTLSCEQNLNHDAMYWYRQDPGQGLRLIYYSQIVNDFQKGDIAEGYSVSREKKESFPLTVTSAQKNPTAFYLCASSSNVGNSPLHFGNGTRLTVT.

The J gene is TRBJ1-6, the V gene TRBV7-9; TRBD1 is a possible D gene (5 bases). The V gene lost 1 base and the J gene lost 9 bases, with 13 bases spanning the gap. This CDR3 contains 15 residues. CDR1 is SEHNR and CDR2 is FQNEAQ in the germline V gene (reference sequence). The CDR3 is CASSLVAGLISPLHF. In DNA form, the CDR3 reads TGTGCCAGCAGCTTAGTGGCAGGGTTGATTTCACCCCTCCACTTT.

The gene calls are TRBV7-2 and TRBJ2-2; 13 positions match TRBD2. This CDR3 is built from 17 residues. Germline loops: CDR1 SGHTA, CDR2 FQGNSA. V dropped 2 bases and J dropped 6; count of bases not matched to a gene: 6. CDR3 in DNA: TGTGCCAGCAGCTTACTCCAGGGACTAGCGGGATCCGGGGAGCTGTTTTTT. The encoded protein is CASSLLQGLAGSGELFF.

This chain joins TRBV4-1 and TRBJ1-3; 8 positions agree with TRBD1. V was pared by 4 bases and J by 2 bases, with 13 bases of the junction left unmatched. Germline CDR1 MGHRA, CDR2 YSYEKL. The CDR3 is 18 amino acids. The CDR3 nucleotides read TGCGCCAGCAGCCGGACCCCCTCGGACAGGGCCCCTGGAAACACCATATATTTT. Translating it yields CASSRTPSDRAPGNTIYF.

The gene calls are TRBV7-2 and TRBJ2-5, with 7 bases that match TRBD1. The CDR3 is 16 residues long. V shed 2 bases and J 4 bases; nucleotides not matched to a gene: 10. Germline V gives CDR1 SGHTA, CDR2 FQGNSA. CDR3 in amino acids: CASSLTGALWGETQYF. The CDR3 coding sequence is TGTGCCAGCAGCTTAACAGGGGCCTTGTGGGGAGAGACCCAGTACTTC.

The chain combines TRBV28 with TRBJ1-1, with D maybe TRBD1 (6 bases). From germline, CDR1 is MDHEN and CDR2 SYDVKM. The CDR3 is made up of 13 amino acids. V was clipped by 7 bases and J by 3 bases, with 12 bases between them. Written as DNA, the CDR3 is TGTGCCAGCACTCCGGACAGATACACTGAAGCTTTCTTT. This encodes CASTPDRYTEAFF.

The CDR3 region is CSVLADTGELFF. The CDR3 nucleotides read TGCAGCGTTTTAGCCGACACCGGGGAGCTGTTTTTT. The rearrangement joins TRBV29-1 to TRBJ2-2; no definite D call. The CDR3 sequence is 12 residues long. Germline-derived CDR1 and CDR2 are SQVTM and ANQGSEA. V dropped 5 bases and J dropped 3 bases, with 7 bases sitting between them.

The chain joins TRBV4-1 to TRBJ2-5; the match to TRBD2 covers 7 bases. The CDR3 spans 14 residues. Germline-derived CDR1 and CDR2 are MGHRA and YSYEKL. The V and J ends lost 4 bases and 4 bases, in that order; junction bases with no gene match: 6. The CDR3 reads CASSRGGEGETQYF. The DNA of the CDR3 is TGCGCCAGCAGCCGGGGAGGGGAGGGAGAGACCCAGTACTTC.

The chain recombines TRBV27 with TRBJ2-1, with a possible D match to TRBD2 (5 bases). CDR1 and CDR2 from the germline V gene are MNHEY and SMNVEV (reference sequence). V was trimmed by 3 bases and J by 2 bases, leaving 11 bases between them. The CDR3 is made up of 15 amino acids. The CDR3 DNA follows: TGTGCCAGCAGTTTGCCAGGACTTACCTACAATGAGCAGTTCTTC. It translates to CASSLPGLTYNEQFF.

The gene calls are TRBV6-1 and TRBJ1-1, with 10 bases aligning to TRBD1. Trimming took 3 bases from V and 7 from J; bases not matched to a gene: 11. This CDR3 has 16 residues. CDR1 is MNHNS, CDR2 SASEGT, per germline. The CDR3 DNA reads TGTGCCAGCAGTGACCAGACAGGGGGCCGGGGGCGTGAAGCTTTCTTT. Protein sequence: CASSDQTGGRGREAFF.

The rearrangement uses TRBV6-5 and TRBJ1-5; D not resolved. The CDR3 has 13 residues. Germline-derived CDR1 and CDR2 are MNHEY and SVGAGI. V was cut by 7 bases and J by 5 bases, with 12 bases left in between. The CDR3 loop reads CASTMGWDQPQHF. CDR3 nucleotide sequence: TGTGCCAGCACGATGGGCTGGGATCAGCCCCAGCATTTT.

The chain carries TRBV5-1 and TRBJ2-5; D uncertain. The CDR3 length is 13 residues. CDR1 is SGHRS and CDR2 is YFSETQ in the germline V gene. V lost 0 bases and J lost 5, with 8 bases in between. The CDR3 loop reads CASSLGSVETQYF. The CDR3 DNA reads as TGCGCCAGCAGCTTGGGTTCGGTGGAGACCCAGTACTTC.

This chain links TRBV2 with TRBJ1-1, with 12 nucleotides matching TRBD1. The V segment lost 6 bases and the J segment 5 bases; nucleotides outside the gene matches: 10. Germline V gene data show CDR1 as SNHLY and CDR2 as FYNNEI. CDR3 length: 16 amino acids. CDR3 nucleotide sequence: TGTGCCAGCAGAACCGGGACAGGGGGCTGGAGGACTGAAGCTTTCTTT. Translating gives CASRTGTGGWRTEAFF. The variable domain in full, with the rest retrieved from reference TRBV2 and TRBJ1-1, is EPEVTQTPSHQVTQMGQEVILRCVPISNHLYFYWYRQILGQKVEFLVSFYNNEISEKSEIFDDQFSVERPDGSNFTLKIRSTKLEDSAMYFCASRTGTGGWRTEAFFGQGTRLTVV.

The chain is built from TRBV11-3 and TRBJ2-1; TRBD2 agrees at 9 bases. This CDR3 spans 14 amino acids. Per germline, CDR1 SGHNT and CDR2 YENEEA. J gave up 7 bases and V 3 bases, and 4 bases lay outside the gene matches. CDR3 DNA sequence: TGTGCCAGCAGCTTCGGCGGGAGGGGGAATGAGCAGTTCTTC. Its protein is CASSFGGRGNEQFF.

The CDR3 DNA reads TGTGCCAGCAGCGTAGTCGCGGGAAGTTACAATGAGCAGTTCTTC. It is translated as CASSVVAGSYNEQFF. V gene TRBV9 combines with J gene TRBJ2-1; D is possibly TRBD2 (6 bases). The CDR3 spans 15 residues. Germline CDR1 is SGDLS and CDR2 is YYNGEE. Trimming left V 0 bases short and J 4 bases short, with 11 bases between.